Following are 17 T cell receptor beta chains from one sample sequenced in a study of cytomegalovirus exposure and HLA in healthy donors. Primers: 60 Vbeta forward and 13 Jbeta reverse. The protocol was immunoSEQ multiplex PCR, while the TCRdb copy is restricted to in-frame clones and leaves out a portion. The repertoire holds 200,000 or so clones, with more than 75% as singletons. Sequenced: PBMCs. Receptor source: a woman aged 45-60 years in good health and CMV-seropositive.

This clone has a handful of counts. The junction does not match germline at one end; this may be a read error. This chain joins TRBV5-1 and TRBJ2-6, with a weak D call TRBD1 (5 bases). The germline V gene has CDR1 SGHRS and CDR2 YFSETQ. The CDR3 length is 13 residues. This CDR3 is CASSSTGANGLTF. The CDR3 DNA reads as TGCGCCAGCAGTTCTACTGGGGCCAACGGCCTGACTTTC.

The CDR3 region is CASSFSTGDGGYTF. Written as DNA, the CDR3 is TGTGCCAGCAGCTTCTCCACAGGGGACGGAGGCTACACCTTC. The rearrangement links TRBV9 to TRBJ1-2; TRBD1 agrees at 7 bases. Germline lookup yields CDR1 SGDLS and CDR2 YYNGEE. There are 14 residues in the CDR3. V gave up 4 bases and J gave up 8 bases; unmatched junction bases: 11. Filled out from reference TRBV9 and TRBJ1-2, the complete variable domain reads DSGVTQTPKHLITATGQRVTLRCSPRSGDLSVYWYQQSLDQGLQFLIQYYNGEERAKGNILERFSAQQFPDLHSELNLSSLELGDSALYFCASSFSTGDGGYTFGSGTRLTVV.

This clone came up once. The J gene is TRBJ1-2, the V gene TRBV5-4; 7 nucleotides match TRBD1. V was clipped by 3 bases and J by 7 bases; unmatched bases: 12. Germline CDR1 and CDR2: SGHNT and YYREEE (reference sequence). CDR3 length: 15 residues. The CDR3 DNA is TGTGCCAGCAGCTACGGGACAGAGGTCTCTCGTGGCTACACCTTC. This translates into CASSYGTEVSRGYTF.

The chain uses TRBV5-1 and TRBJ1-1, with 7 nucleotides matching TRBD1. The CDR3 is 17 amino acids. Trimming took 4 bases from V and 0 from J; bases not matched to a gene: 12. Germline-derived CDR1 and CDR2 are SGHRS and YFSETQ. CDR3 loop: CASSLTDRNLMNTEAFF. CDR3 coding DNA: TGCGCCAGCAGCCTAACGGACAGGAACCTAATGAACACTGAAGCTTTCTTT.

V gene TRBV28 combines with J gene TRBJ2-7; 8 bases map to TRBD2. This CDR3 region has 15 residues. The ends lost 5 bases at V and 4 bases at J; junction bases unmatched: 10. Germline loops: CDR1 MDHEN, CDR2 SYDVKM. DNA of the CDR3: TGTGCCAGCAGTCCTCGAGCGGGGGCGGGGTACGAGCAGTACTTC. It codes for CASSPRAGAGYEQYF.

The rearrangement links TRBV19 to TRBJ2-3; 8 bases agree with TRBD2. The germline V gene has CDR1 LNHDA and CDR2 SQIVND (reference sequence). Trimming took 2 bases from V and 1 from J; bases not matched to a gene: 2. The CDR3 spans 15 residues. CDR3 amino acids: CASSIRGGGTDTQYF. The CDR3 DNA follows: TGTGCCAGTAGTATACGGGGGGGCGGCACAGATACGCAGTATTTT.

The chain has TRBV10-1 and TRBJ2-3; D remains ambiguous. CDR1 and CDR2 (germline): WNHNN, SYGVQD (reference sequence). Trimming took 3 bases from V and 5 from J, leaving 9 bases between them. The CDR3 contains 13 residues. CDR3 DNA: TGCGCCAGCAGTGATGATTCCAGAGATACGCAGTATTTT. Its protein is CASSDDSRDTQYF.

A few counts support this clone. The chain is built from TRBV19 and TRBJ1-2; perhaps TRBD1 as D (5 bases). The CDR3 has 13 amino acids. Trimming removed 1 base from V and 4 bases from J, with 7 bases in between. Germline lookup yields CDR1 LNHDA and CDR2 SQIVND (reference sequence). This CDR3 reads CASSIGDSYGYTF. DNA of the CDR3: TGTGCCAGTAGTATAGGTGACAGCTATGGCTACACCTTC.

V and J are TRBV18 and TRBJ2-7, with D tentatively TRBD1 (5 bases). The CDR3 is 14 residues long. Trimming took off 2 bases at V and 1 base at J, with 9 bases between the two ends. CDR1 and CDR2 (germline): KGHSH, LQKENI. The CDR3 bases are TGTGCCAGCTCACCAGTGCAGGGTTCCTACGAGCAGTACTTC. It translates to CASSPVQGSYEQYF.

V gene TRBV28 combines with J gene TRBJ2-7; TRBD1 is a possible D gene (6 bases). Germline CDR1 MDHEN, CDR2 SYDVKM. The CDR3 totals 15 residues. V dropped 3 bases and J dropped 2 bases, with 14 bases sitting between them. CDR3 in DNA: TGTGCCAGCAGTTTGAGACAGGTAGGCGCCTACGAGCAGTACTTC. It translates to CASSLRQVGAYEQYF.

CDR3 coding DNA: TGTGCCAGCACCGGGACAGGGGGCGCGGGCTATGGCTACACCTTC. As protein: CASTGTGGAGYGYTF. The V and J genes are TRBV6-1 and TRBJ1-2; 12 bases map to TRBD1. With V trimmed by 7 bases and J by 4 bases, 7 bases remained unmatched. The germline V gene encodes CDR1 MNHNS and CDR2 SASEGT. The CDR3 covers 15 residues.

The rearrangement joins TRBV28 to TRBJ2-7; tentative D call: TRBD2 (6 bases). The CDR3 is made up of 16 amino acids. Germline CDR1 reads MDHEN; CDR2 reads SYDVKM. The V end lost 10 bases, the J end lost 0 bases, and 22 bases lay between the germline ends. DNA of the CDR3: TGTGCCACCAGGCGGGACCTTTTTACGAGCTCCTACGAGCAGTACTTC. Its translation is CATRRDLFTSSYEQYF.

The gene calls are TRBV5-1 and TRBJ2-1, with 10 bases lining up with TRBD1. CDR1 SGHRS and CDR2 YFSETQ come from the germline V gene. This CDR3 is built from 16 residues. V was pared by 4 bases and J by 2 bases, with 6 bases of the junction left unmatched. The CDR3 sequence: CASSSRTGGTYNEQFF. The CDR3 DNA reads as TGCGCCAGCAGCAGTCGGACAGGGGGTACCTACAATGAGCAGTTCTTC.

The chain joins TRBV2 to TRBJ1-3; D call uncertain. The CDR3 runs 15 residues. In germline, CDR1 is SNHLY, CDR2 FYNNEI. Trimming stripped 3 bases from V and 0 bases from J, with 9 bases between. The CDR3 nucleotides are TGTGCCAGCAGTGAGGAGGATTACTCTGGAAACACCATATATTTT. The encoded protein is CASSEEDYSGNTIYF.

The chain recombines TRBV6-6 with TRBJ1-6; D remains unclear. CDR1 is MNHNY, CDR2 SVGAGI, per germline (reference sequence). The CDR3 length is 15 residues. The V and J ends lost 2 bases and 7 bases respectively, with 12 bases between them. CDR3 bases: TGTGCCAGCAGTTACGATGGGCAGGCCAATTCACCCCTCCACTTT. Translated, it gives CASSYDGQANSPLHF.

J is TRBJ1-1 and V is TRBV2; D may be TRBD1 (6 bases). V dropped 4 bases and J dropped 6 bases, with 6 bases sitting between them. This CDR3 is built from 11 residues. In germline, CDR1 is SNHLY, CDR2 FYNNEI. The CDR3 DNA reads as TGTGCCAGCAGTGGGACAGCTGAAGCTTTCTTT. Amino acid sequence: CASSGTAEAFF.

The chain employs TRBV2 and TRBJ2-7; the D gene is possibly TRBD1 (6 bases). Per germline, CDR1 SNHLY and CDR2 FYNNEI. V lost 0 bases and J 6 bases, leaving 6 bases between the germline ends. The CDR3 is made up of 12 amino acids. The DNA of the CDR3 is TGTGCCAGCAGTGAAGCAGGGGGCGAGCAGTACTTC. This codes for CASSEAGGEQYF.